The T cell receptor (beta chain) under discussion was sequenced for a study of PD-L1 blockade in urothelial cancer. The wider study: Prior chemotherapy ranged from 0 to 3 regimens per patient. Analysis of blood occurred 3 weeks (second dose) and 6 weeks after treatment start.

The assay was immunoSEQ multiplex PCR, and TCRdb's table has in-frame clones only and misses some. This sample has under 70,000 clones, with about 88% found just once. The time point here: peripheral blood 6 weeks after treatment start. Broader study findings: Pretreatment TCR clonality in blood, when below the median, was predictive of better survival.

As concerns this clone: Its antigen is currently unknown.

Trimming removed 3 bases at V and 3 bases at J, with 11 bases between. Germline CDR1 reads SGHTA; CDR2 reads FQGNSA. The CDR3 has 14 residues. The source of this sequence is a man in his sixties with urothelial cancer. This sequence joins TRBV7-2 and TRBJ1-2; tentative D call: TRBD1 (6 bases). Here the sequenced sample was PBMCs, taken around atezolizumab (anti-PD-L1) treatment. DNA for the CDR3: TGTGCCAGCAGCTTTTCCAGGGGAGACTATGGCTACACCTTC. This gives the protein CASSFSRGDYGYTF. Filled out from reference TRBV7-2 and TRBJ1-2, the complete variable domain reads GAGVSQSPSNKVTEKGKDVELRCDPISGHTALYWYRQSLGQGLEFLIYFQGNSAPDKSGLPSDRFSAERTGGSVSTLTIQRTQQEDSAVYLCASSFSRGDYGYTFGSGTRLTVV.